This TCR beta chain is drawn from a study of T cell responses to AZD1222 COVID-19 vaccine. Study results and caveats: Repertoires were sampled only after the peak T cell response.

CDR1 and CDR2 (germline): MDHEN, SYDVKM. Trimming took off 2 bases at V and 3 bases at J, with 13 bases between the two ends. The CDR3 contains 16 residues. As regards this clone: No antigen is known for it.

The data were produced by immunoSEQ multiplex PCR, yet TCRdb's version contains in-frame clones alone and is incomplete. The sample has roughly 140,000 clones, around 91% seen once. The genes are TRBV28 and TRBJ2-2; the D gene could be TRBD1 or TRBD2 (5 bases each). Sequencing used peripheral blood, obtained on day 0 of AZD1222 vaccination. The origin of this receptor is an adult in good health. The CDR3 region is CASSLPWDGHTGELFF. CDR3 bases: TGTGCCAGCAGTTTACCCTGGGACGGCCACACCGGGGAGCTGTTTTTT.